The clone carrying this T cell receptor (beta chain) was counted many times. Its antigen is undetermined. This record belongs to a study of T cells after yellow fever vaccination. Study-wide results and limits: Secondary responses were weaker yet peaked faster, day 5 versus 15. Among all clonotypes, a small share was observed in both CD4 and CD8 compartments.

A universal primer site and UMIs were added as TCR cDNA was made by 5'RACE template switching. TCRdb recomputed calls from the 5' RACE reads with MiXCR, one row per CDR3 protein. Seen here are some 550,000 distinct CDR3 sequences, about 19% observed once, and the top ten hold more than 13%. The CDR3 is 15 amino acids. V lost 0 bases and J lost 7; bases outside the gene matches: 7. Per germline, CDR1 SGHRS and CDR2 YFSETQ. This chain uses TRBV5-1 with TRBJ2-7; TRBD2 agrees at 10 bases. The sequenced sample was PBMCs, obtained 15 days after the yellow fever booster vaccination. The receptor comes from a young man who received the YFV17D yellow fever vaccine. CDR3 amino acids: CASSLEGSGRNEQYF. Written as DNA, the CDR3 is TGCGCCAGCAGCTTGGAGGGTAGCGGGAGGAATGAGCAGTACTTC.